These 21 T cell receptor beta chains share one sample of origin, sequenced in a study of cytomegalovirus exposure and HLA in healthy donors. 13 Jbeta primers and 60 Vbeta primers were used for the PCR. TCRdb's table, derived via immunoSEQ multiplex PCR, lists solely in-frame clones and lacks some. Here the sample spans around 150,000 clones, around 84% being singletons. Sequencing used PBMCs. These receptors originate from a man aged 18 to 35 in good health and CMV-seropositive.

This rearrangement joins TRBV30 to TRBJ1-5, with 7 bases fitting TRBD1. This CDR3 has 15 amino acids. The J segment lost 5 bases and the V segment lost 2 bases, leaving 9 bases of the junction unmatched. Germline V gene data show CDR1 as GTSNPN and CDR2 as SVGIG (reference sequence). The CDR3 DNA follows: TGTGCCTGGAGTTCAAACCGGGACAGCTATCAGCCCCAGCATTTT. This sequence encodes CAWSSNRDSYQPQHF.

The gene calls are TRBV19 and TRBJ1-2; TRBD1 matches 7 bases. The length of the CDR3 is 13 residues. V lost 6 bases to trimming and J lost 4 bases; unmatched junction nucleotides: 5. Germline V gene data show CDR1 as LNHDA and CDR2 as SQIVND (reference sequence). CDR3 region: CASRTDRLYGYTF. Here the CDR3 DNA reads TGTGCCAGTAGGACGGACAGGCTCTATGGCTACACCTTC.

J is TRBJ1-2 and V is TRBV27; possible D gene TRBD1, 6 bases. This CDR3 contains 13 residues. The germline CDR1 and CDR2 sequences are MNHEY and SMNVEV (reference sequence). The germline V and J ends were trimmed by 8 bases and 5 bases, with 15 bases remaining between them. The CDR3 coding sequence is TGTGCCAGCTTAGCCGGGGGGCCATATGGCTACACCTTC. It translates to CASLAGGPYGYTF.

This clone turned up a few times. The CDR3 protein is CASSLGLDVAYF. The CDR3 nucleotides are TGTGCCAGCAGCTTAGGTCTAGACGTGGCGTACTTC. This chain joins TRBV7-9 and TRBJ2-7, with unresolved D. Germline CDR1 and CDR2: SEHNR and FQNEAQ (reference sequence). The V gene lost 1 base and the J gene lost 12 bases, with 13 bases spanning the gap. The CDR3 is made up of 12 amino acids.

The gene calls are TRBV5-6 and TRBJ2-7; TRBD2 agrees at 8 bases. The CDR3 runs to 15 residues. Germline loops: CDR1 SGHDT, CDR2 YYEEEE. Germline trimming cut 1 base from V and 6 bases from J; bases unmatched to any gene: 9. CDR3 in amino acids: CASSLSRAGDLEQYF. CDR3 bases: TGTGCCAGCAGCTTGTCTCGAGCGGGGGATCTCGAGCAGTACTTC.

CDR3 amino acids: CSVYGQETGELFF. The CDR3 DNA is TGCAGCGTTTATGGACAGGAGACCGGGGAGCTGTTTTTT. The genes are TRBV29-1 and TRBJ2-2; 7 nucleotides agree with TRBD1. Germline CDR1 SQVTM, CDR2 ANQGSEA. With V trimmed by 5 bases and J by 5 bases, 5 bases remained unmatched. This CDR3 is built from 13 residues.

The chain uses TRBV2 and TRBJ2-7, with TRBD1 identical over 8 bases. The trim removed 3 bases at V and 5 bases at J, leaving 9 bases unmatched. Germline V gene sequence: CDR1 SNHLY, CDR2 FYNNEI. The CDR3 loop spans 15 amino acids. The CDR3 DNA sequence: TGTGCCAGCAGTGACATGGACAGGGAATGGAACGAGCAGTACTTC. This codes for CASSDMDREWNEQYF.

This chain links TRBV6-1 with TRBJ1-5, with 11 positions matching TRBD1. The germline CDR1 and CDR2 sequences are MNHNS and SASEGT. The CDR3 consists of 16 residues. V shed 3 bases, J shed 6 bases, and the junction held 7 bases outside the gene matches. Here the CDR3 reads CASSDSDRGRTQPQHF. The DNA for the CDR3 is TGTGCCAGCAGTGATTCGGACAGGGGGCGAACTCAGCCCCAGCATTTT.

V usage is TRBV2 and J usage is TRBJ2-6, with 11 bases fitting TRBD1. The CDR3 sequence is 19 residues long. Germline V gene data show CDR1 as SNHLY and CDR2 as FYNNEI. The junction had 13 bases not matched to a gene; V was cut back by 6 bases and J by 3 bases. The CDR3 DNA reads as TGTGCCAGCAGGGTAAGGTCCGGACAGGGGGCTTTTGGGGCCAACGTCCTGACTTTC. Translated, it gives CASRVRSGQGAFGANVLTF.

This sequence joins TRBV7-2 and TRBJ2-3, with 15 bases that match TRBD2. Germline lookup yields CDR1 SGHTA and CDR2 FQGNSA. J lost 6 bases, V lost 6 bases, and 4 bases had no gene match. This CDR3 region has 15 residues. The CDR3 DNA sequence: TGTGCCAGCAGTTGGGGACTAGCGGGGGGTGATACGCAGTATTTT. Residues: CASSWGLAGGDTQYF.

This clone was seen a handful of times. The chain uses TRBV14 and TRBJ1-1; the match to TRBD1 covers 7 bases. CDR1 and CDR2 from the germline V gene are SGHDN and FVKESK. V dropped 4 bases and J dropped 7; count of bases not matched to a gene: 12. The CDR3 contains 15 residues. CDR3 in DNA: TGTGCCAGCAGCCGCCTAGGGGGCGAGTCGAATGAAGCTTTCTTT. Residues: CASSRLGGESNEAFF. The full variable domain, completed using reference TRBV14 and TRBJ1-1, is EAGVTQFPSHSVIEKGQTVTLRCDPISGHDNLYWYRRVMGKEIKFLLHFVKESKQDESGMPNNRFLAERTGGTYSTLKVQPAELEDSGVYFCASSRLGGESNEAFFGQGTRLTVV.

The chain is built from TRBV11-2 and TRBJ1-1; D is undetermined. Germline values: CDR1 SGHAT, CDR2 FQNNGV. Trimming pared 1 base from V and 9 bases from J, leaving 9 bases between. CDR3 length: 12 amino acids. The CDR3 nucleotides read TGTGCCAGCAGCTTAGGTGGGGAGAAAGCTTTCTTT. This codes for CASSLGGEKAFF.

The chain employs TRBV5-5 and TRBJ1-5, with TRBD1 matching 8 bases. Germline loops: CDR1 SGHKS, CDR2 YYEKEE (reference sequence). J was trimmed by 3 bases and V by 4 bases; bases with no gene match: 9. The CDR3 totals 16 residues. CDR3 region: CASSRVAGGYNQPQHF. As DNA, the CDR3 is TGTGCCAGCAGCCGGGTGGCAGGGGGCTACAATCAGCCCCAGCATTTT.

The V call is TRBV5-1, the J call TRBJ2-3; 7 bases fit TRBD2. The V gene end was trimmed by 3 bases and the J gene end by 2 bases; junction bases not matched to a gene: 9. The CDR3 runs to 16 residues. From germline, CDR1 is SGHRS and CDR2 YFSETQ. The CDR3 sequence: CASSSLERGSTDTQYF. CDR3 nucleotides: TGCGCCAGCAGCTCCCTCGAGCGGGGTTCCACAGATACGCAGTATTTT.

This clone was counted only a few times. The V gene is TRBV19, the J gene TRBJ1-6; D remains unclear. There are 13 residues in the CDR3. V was trimmed by 10 bases and J by 0 bases, leaving 7 bases between them. Per germline, CDR1 LNHDA and CDR2 SQIVND (reference sequence). CDR3 nucleotides: TGTGCCACCGGGAGCTCCTATAATTCACCCCTCCACTTT. This encodes CATGSSYNSPLHF.

This chain connects TRBV30 to TRBJ2-7; possible D gene TRBD2, 6 bases. V lost 4 bases and J 3 bases, leaving 13 bases between the germline ends. This CDR3 contains 13 residues. Germline V gene sequence: CDR1 GTSNPN, CDR2 SVGIG (reference sequence). The CDR3 DNA sequence: TGTGCCTGGAAGTTTGCGGGGAACTACGAGCAGTACTTC. Amino acids: CAWKFAGNYEQYF.

The chain couples TRBV9 to TRBJ2-5, with D tentatively TRBD1 (7 bases). Germline V lookup: CDR1 SGDLS, CDR2 YYNGEE. The CDR3 covers 14 residues. V gave up 4 bases and J gave up 2 bases, with 12 bases separating them. In DNA form, the CDR3 reads TGTGCCAGCAGCTTACAGGGGACTCAAGAGACCCAGTACTTC. Its translation: CASSLQGTQETQYF.

This clone was recorded only once. The V and J genes are TRBV10-2 and TRBJ2-3; D is ambiguous. Germline CDR1 and CDR2: WSHSY and SAAADI. Trimming removed 2 bases from V and 5 bases from J, with 8 bases in between. CDR3 length: 13 amino acids. The CDR3 protein is CASSETPRDTQYF. The CDR3 DNA is TGCGCCAGCAGTGAGACACCCAGAGATACGCAGTATTTT.

CDR3 protein: CASSPGLAGAQEQFF. In DNA, the CDR3 is TGTGCCAGCAGCCCCGGGCTAGCGGGGGCCCAGGAGCAGTTCTTC. This sequence joins TRBV11-3 and TRBJ2-1; TRBD2 matches at 10 bases. CDR1 and CDR2 from the germline V gene are SGHNT and YENEEA. The CDR3 is 15 residues long. Trimming at V came to 5 bases and at J to 10 bases, leaving 11 bases not matched to a gene.

V usage is TRBV7-3 and J usage is TRBJ2-7, with D possibly matching TRBD1 (6 bases). The V and J ends lost 2 bases and 6 bases respectively, with 14 bases between them. This CDR3 has 14 amino acids. From germline, CDR1 is SGHTA and CDR2 FQGTGA. The CDR3 here is CASSLVSTGGEQYF. The CDR3 nucleotides read TGTGCCAGCAGCTTAGTATCGACAGGCGGCGAGCAGTACTTC. Filled out from reference TRBV7-3 and TRBJ2-7, the complete variable domain reads GAGVSQTPSNKVTEKGKYVELRCDPISGHTALYWYRQSLGQGPEFLIYFQGTGAADDSGLPNDRFFAVRPEGSVSTLKIQRTERGDSAVYLCASSLVSTGGEQYFGPGTRLTVT.

The chain uses TRBV29-1 and TRBJ2-7; 10 nucleotides align to TRBD1. This CDR3 spans 14 amino acids. CDR1 SQVTM and CDR2 ANQGSEA come from the germline V gene. With V trimmed by 5 bases and J by 1 base, 5 bases remained unmatched. DNA of the CDR3: TGCAGCGTTCGACAGGGGGCGGCATCCTACGAGCAGTACTTC. Protein sequence: CSVRQGAASYEQYF.